The 25 T cell receptor beta chains presented below share a single source sample, sequenced in a study of blood T cells in healthy people across ages. The second PCR ran roughly 6 to 11 cycles with a sample-barcoded 5' primer and J-beta primers. TCRdb used MiXCR to reprocess the 5' RACE reads, holding one entry per CDR3 protein. Here the sample spans some 710,000 distinct CDR3 sequences, about half being singletons. The material sequenced was blood. Receptors originate from an older man in good health.

The genes are TRBV20-1 and TRBJ2-5, with 16 bases identical to TRBD2. This CDR3 is built from 16 residues. J was trimmed by 11 bases and V by 1 base; bases with no gene match: 10. Germline-derived CDR1 and CDR2 are DFQATT and SNEGSKA (reference sequence). The CDR3 sequence is CSARARGTSGRAGQYF. The DNA of the CDR3 is TGCAGTGCTAGAGCTAGAGGGACTAGCGGGAGGGCCGGGCAGTACTTC.

In the case of this clonotype: A much larger clone differs by one base, so this may be a read error. This chain links TRBV20-1 with TRBJ2-3; D might be TRBD2 (6 bases). This CDR3 has 12 amino acids. The germline gives CDR1 DFQATT, CDR2 SNEGSKA (reference sequence). The CDR3 protein is CRARLVTDTQYF. The CDR3 coding sequence is TGCAGGGCTAGACTAGTCACAGATACGCAGTATTTT.

The gene calls are TRBV7-6 and TRBJ1-4; weak D call: TRBD1 (5 bases). This CDR3 contains 16 residues. V was trimmed by 0 bases and J by 8 bases, leaving 16 bases between them. The germline gives CDR1 SGHVS, CDR2 FNYEAQ. The CDR3 sequence is CASSLASERRGEKLFF. The CDR3 nucleotides are TGTGCCAGCAGCTTAGCTTCGGAGCGGAGGGGCGAAAAACTGTTTTTT.

This clonotype has a single count. This sequence joins TRBV12-3 or TRBV12-4 and TRBJ2-2; D not certain. V was cut by 6 bases and J by 4 bases, with 9 bases left in between. There are 13 residues in the CDR3. This chain's CDR3 is CASSGSSTGELFF. The CDR3 DNA sequence: TGTGCCAGCAGCGGGTCGAGCACCGGGGAGCTGTTTTTT.

The table lists this clonotype with a few counts. The gene calls are TRBV4-3 and TRBJ1-5; no clear D gene. V was cut by 0 bases and J by 3 bases, with 9 bases left in between. Per germline, CDR1 LGHNA and CDR2 YSLEER. The CDR3 spans 15 residues. In DNA form, the CDR3 reads TGCGCCAGCAGCCAAGAGGCATTTTCCAATCAGCCCCAGCATTTT. It specifies CASSQEAFSNQPQHF.

This rearrangement joins TRBV28 to TRBJ2-4, with D uncertain. CDR1 MDHEN and CDR2 SYDVKM come from the germline V gene. V shed 1 base and J shed 0 bases, with 16 bases lying between them. The CDR3 sequence is 18 residues long. In DNA form, the CDR3 reads TGTGCCAGCAGTTTATCAGGAAGTCGAGATTTAGCCAAAAACATTCAGTACTTC. Translating gives CASSLSGSRDLAKNIQYF.

In this sample, this clonotype turned up once. One junction end does not reproduce the germline sequence, and a read error may be involved. The V call is TRBV7-7, the J call TRBJ1-1; D is undetermined. Germline-derived CDR1 and CDR2 are SSHAT and FNYEAQ (reference sequence). The CDR3 has 13 amino acids. CDR3 sequence: CASSLDTGTEAFF. Written as DNA, the CDR3 is TGTGCTAGCAGCTTAGATACGGGAACTGAAGCTTTCTTT.

The J gene is TRBJ1-2, the V gene TRBV2; a weak D match, TRBD1 (6 bases). V was trimmed by 7 bases and J by 9 bases, leaving 21 bases between them. The germline V gene has CDR1 SNHLY and CDR2 FYNNEI. The CDR3 is 14 amino acids. The CDR3 is CASTEGGVLRSYTF. The CDR3 bases are TGTGCCAGCACCGAAGGGGGGGTTCTAAGGAGCTACACCTTC. Full variable domain (rest looked up from reference TRBV2 and TRBJ1-2): EPEVTQTPSHQVTQMGQEVILRCVPISNHLYFYWYRQILGQKVEFLVSFYNNEISEKSEIFDDQFSVERPDGSNFTLKIRSTKLEDSAMYFCASTEGGVLRSYTFGSGTRLTVV.

The chain recombines TRBV6-5 with TRBJ1-1, with TRBD1 matching over 8 bases. Trimming at V came to 2 bases and at J to 1 base, leaving 6 bases not matched to a gene. CDR1 and CDR2 (germline): MNHEY, SVGAGI. The CDR3 covers 16 residues. Written as DNA, the CDR3 is TGTGCCAGCAGTTACCCAACACAGGGGGGGAACACTGAAGCTTTCTTT. Protein: CASSYPTQGGNTEAFF.

The rearrangement links TRBV30 to TRBJ2-5; perhaps TRBD2 as D (5 bases). This CDR3 has 12 amino acids. In germline, CDR1 is GTSNPN, CDR2 SVGIG (reference sequence). Trimming took 0 bases from V and 13 from J, leaving 15 bases between them. CDR3 residues: CAWSVGGSAGYF. CDR3 coding DNA: TGTGCCTGGAGTGTTGGAGGTAGCGCAGGGTACTTC.

This clonotype showed up many times. The V and J genes are TRBV30 and TRBJ2-7; 7 bases map to TRBD1. The CDR3 runs to 14 residues. CDR1 GTSNPN and CDR2 SVGIG come from the germline V gene (reference sequence). Trimming cost V 5 bases and J 3 bases; bases outside gene matches: 10. This CDR3 is CAWSPGTELYEQYF. In DNA form, the CDR3 reads TGTGCCTGGTCTCCGGGGACAGAGCTCTACGAGCAGTACTTC.

J is TRBJ2-5 and V is TRBV7-2; 14 bases are a match to TRBD2. With the DNA end fitting TRBJ2-7 better, the J assignment may be wrong. The germline V gene encodes CDR1 SGHTA and CDR2 FQGNSA. This CDR3 contains 16 residues. The CDR3 nucleotides read TGTGCCAGCAGCACCTGGACTAGCGGGAGGAGGTACGAGCAGTACTTC. Its translation is CASSTWTSGRRYEQYF.

The chain combines TRBV4-2 with TRBJ2-5, with a tentative D call TRBD1 (6 bases). The V end was cut by 2 bases, the J end by 4 bases, with 11 bases between. Germline assignment: CDR1 LGHNA and CDR2 YNFKEQ. The CDR3 contains 14 residues. The CDR3 DNA follows: TGTGCCAGCAGCCAAAAACAGGGACGAGAGACCCAGTACTTC. The encoded protein is CASSQKQGRETQYF.

This clonotype appeared a few times. V and J are TRBV7-2 and TRBJ2-7; D gene uncertain. In germline, CDR1 is SGHTA, CDR2 FQGNSA. Trimming took 1 base from V and 0 from J, leaving 10 bases between them. This CDR3 contains 15 residues. The CDR3 here is CASSLGAAVSYEQYF. CDR3 DNA: TGTGCCAGCAGCTTAGGTGCAGCCGTCTCCTACGAGCAGTACTTC.

The chain carries TRBV29-1 and TRBJ2-3; TRBD2 agrees at 11 bases. V lost 2 bases and J lost 4; bases outside the gene matches: 2. Germline V gene data show CDR1 as SQVTM and CDR2 as ANQGSEA. The CDR3 spans 14 residues. The CDR3 protein is CSVELAGGADTQYF. DNA of the CDR3: TGCAGCGTTGAACTAGCGGGGGGTGCAGATACGCAGTATTTT.

The V and J genes are TRBV27 and TRBJ2-5; the D call may be TRBD1 or TRBD2 (6 bases each). V dropped 7 bases and J dropped 5 bases, with 23 bases sitting between them. The CDR3 covers 16 residues. Germline lookup yields CDR1 MNHEY and CDR2 SMNVEV (reference sequence). In nucleotides, the CDR3 is TGTGCCAGCAATGGATTGAGCAGGGGAGGACCGGAGACCCAGTACTTC. Translated, it gives CASNGLSRGGPETQYF.

J is TRBJ2-7 and V is TRBV6-2 or TRBV6-3, with TRBD2 matching 14 bases. This CDR3 is built from 16 residues. CDR1 MNHEY and CDR2 SVGEGT come from the germline V gene. The trim removed 6 bases at V and 3 bases at J, leaving 7 bases unmatched. DNA of the CDR3: TGTGCCAGCAGACCGGGACTAGCGGGAGTAGTCTACGAGCAGTACTTC. Its protein is CASRPGLAGVVYEQYF.

This clonotype was counted at least ten times. A junction end diverges from the germline sequence, so it may reflect a read error. CDR3 amino acids: CASSQTSGSYEQYF. CDR3 bases: TGCGCCAGCAGCCAGACCTCAGGGTCCTACGAGCAGTACTTC. The chain couples TRBV3-1 to TRBJ2-7; a possible D gene is TRBD1 (5 bases). The germline CDR1 and CDR2 sequences are LGHDT and YNNKEL (reference sequence). The CDR3 is made up of 14 amino acids.

This clonotype was recorded a few times. V gene TRBV7-2 combines with J gene TRBJ2-7; D is undetermined. Germline CDR1 SGHTA, CDR2 FQGNSA. The CDR3 has 13 residues. V lost 5 bases, J lost 3 bases, and 11 bases lay in between. Here the CDR3 reads CASSLRRIYEQYF. DNA of the CDR3: TGTGCCAGCAGCCTCCGAAGGATCTACGAGCAGTACTTC.

This rearrangement joins TRBV29-1 to TRBJ2-7, with D perhaps TRBD1 or TRBD2 (5 bases each). The J call may be wrong; the DNA end is better matched by TRBJ2-5. This CDR3 comprises 14 residues. The germline V gene encodes CDR1 SQVTM and CDR2 ANQGSEA. In DNA, the CDR3 is TGCAGCGTGAGGGGCGGTCAAAAAGTGGAGACCCAGTACTTC. It is translated as CSVRGGQKVETQYF.

This clonotype was seen only a few times. The V gene is TRBV20-1, the J gene TRBJ1-1; D might be TRBD1 (5 bases). Between the trimmed V and J ends, which lost 2 bases and 4 bases, there was a span of 11 bases. Germline V gives CDR1 DFQATT, CDR2 SNEGSKA (reference sequence). The CDR3 sequence is 13 residues long. The CDR3 is CSARPGFGTEAFF. The CDR3 DNA follows: TGCAGTGCTAGACCAGGGTTTGGCACTGAAGCTTTCTTT.

Notes on this clonotype: An end of the junction differs from the germline gene, which may be a read error. The rearrangement uses TRBV6-1 and TRBJ2-1; a possible D gene is TRBD2 (5 bases). Germline CDR1 MNHNS, CDR2 SASEGT. The CDR3 is 13 residues long. The DNA for the CDR3 is TGTACCAGCAGTGAAGCATCCCAGCGGGAGCAGTTCTTC. It encodes CTSSEASQREQFF.

CDR3 DNA sequence: TGCAGCGTCGGGACATTACAAGAGACCCAGTACTTC. This gives the protein CSVGTLQETQYF. This rearrangement joins TRBV29-1 to TRBJ2-5, with D tentatively TRBD1 (6 bases). The CDR3 is made up of 12 amino acids. Germline CDR1 and CDR2: SQVTM and ANQGSEA. The germline V and J ends were trimmed by 6 bases and 2 bases, with 10 bases remaining between them.

The chain carries TRBV6-6 and TRBJ1-2; D possibly corresponds to TRBD1 (6 bases). The CDR3 has 14 residues. The V and J ends lost 5 bases and 8 bases respectively, with 18 bases between them. Per the germline V gene, CDR1 is MNHNY and CDR2 is SVGAGI (reference sequence). This CDR3 reads CASSLNGGMEGYTF. The DNA of the CDR3 is TGTGCCAGCAGTCTTAACGGGGGCATGGAAGGCTACACCTTC.

This clonotype was seen ten or more times. A much larger clone is a single base away; this may be a read error. This chain connects TRBV27 to TRBJ2-1, with D unresolved. The CDR3 sequence is 16 residues long. Trimming shortened V by 6 bases and J by 0 bases, and 15 bases separated the two germline ends. Germline V CDR1 and CDR2: MNHEY, SMNVEV (reference sequence). CDR3 loop: CASSPHDASSYNEQFF. The CDR3 region has the DNA TGTGCCAGCAGCCCTCATGATGCGAGCTCCTACAATGAGCAGTTCTTC.